These T cell receptor beta chains were read from a single sample in a study of cytomegalovirus exposure and HLA in healthy donors. Assay used: immunoSEQ multiplex PCR; TCRdb lists only in-frame clones, some missing. The sample records roughly 160,000 clones, more than 80% being singletons. The sample taken for sequencing was PBMCs. Receptor source: a woman younger than 45 in good health and CMV-seropositive. Both conserved end residues are part of each CDR3. A D gene is named only where the DNA matches it firmly. Clone size is given for some rows only: seen once, a few or many times, or a class if the clone is expanded.

j_call v_call clone_size d_call cdr3_nt cdr3_aa
TRBJ2-7 TRBV5-1 - - TGCGCCAGCAGCATGGGACACCTCGGATACTACGAGCAGTACTTC CASSMGHLGYYEQYF
TRBJ2-1 TRBV4-3 - TRBD2 TGCGCCAGCAGCCAAGATTGGGGGGGACTAGCGGGGGCTAGGGCCTACAATGAGCAGTTCTTC CASSQDWGGLAGARAYNEQFF
TRBJ2-5 TRBV6-5 - TRBD2 TGTGCCAGCAGTTACTTCTCTAGCGGGGAGACCCAGTACTTC CASSYFSSGETQYF
TRBJ2-3 TRBV5-6 - - TGTGCCAGCAGCCCGGAGGCGGCTAGCACAGATACGCAGTATTTT CASSPEAASTDTQYF
TRBJ2-7 TRBV11-3 - - TGTGCCAGCAGCATAAAGAGTGGCTACGAGCAGTACTTC CASSIKSGYEQYF
TRBJ1-1 TRBV2 - TRBD1 TGTGCCAGCGGCAAGCCCGGACAGGAGAACACTGAAGCTTTCTTT CASGKPGQENTEAFF
TRBJ1-2 TRBV14 few TRBD1 TGTGCCAGCAGCCAACGACAGGGACCCCCCGCTAACTATGGCTACACCTTC CASSQRQGPPANYGYTF
TRBJ1-1 TRBV6-1 - - TGTGCCAGCAAAGAGGAGAAATCCCTCGGGACTGAAGCTTTCTTT CASKEEKSLGTEAFF
TRBJ1-6 TRBV9 - - TGTGCCAGCCTTAAGGGGCCCTCGACCCTCCACTTT CASLKGPSTLHF
TRBJ1-1 TRBV10-3 few - TGTGCCATCAGTGAGTTGGCGGACTCAGAAGCTTTCTTT CAISELADSEAFF
TRBJ1-1 TRBV11-2 - - TGTGCCAGCAGCTTAAGCTGGGGCCTTGAAGCTTTCTTT CASSLSWGLEAFF
TRBJ2-5 TRBV4-1 few - TGCGCCAGCAGGTGGGGCGGTGGGGGGGGCTTCCAAGAGACCCAGTACTTC CASRWGGGGGFQETQYF
TRBJ2-7 TRBV4-2 - TRBD1 TGTGCCAGCGGACGGGACAGAAACCCCTCCTACGAGCAGTACTTC CASGRDRNPSYEQYF
TRBJ2-6 TRBV4-3 - - TGCGCCAGCAGCCAAGATTTGGCGGGTTCCTCTGGGGCCAACGTCCTGACTTTC CASSQDLAGSSGANVLTF
TRBJ2-1 TRBV30 - TRBD2 TGTGCCTGGAGTGTTTCGCGGGGGGGTGGATATGAGCAGTTCTTC CAWSVSRGGGYEQFF
TRBJ2-1 TRBV7-3 few - TGTGCCAGCAGTTTGACAACAGAGTATGAGCAGTTCTTC CASSLTTEYEQFF
TRBJ2-1 TRBV7-8 - TRBD1 TGTGCCAGCAGCCAAAACAGGGGCCACTACAATGAGCAGTTCTTC CASSQNRGHYNEQFF
TRBJ2-2 TRBV11-2 - - TGTGCCAGCAGCCCCCTGTCCAGTTGGGCCACCGGGGAGCTGTTTTTT CASSPLSSWATGELFF
TRBJ2-3 TRBV19 - - TGTGCCAGTAGTATTGCGCCAGGGGATACGCAGTATTTT CASSIAPGDTQYF
TRBJ1-2 TRBV25-1 - - TGTGCCAGCAGGGACAGTAACTATGGCTACACCTTC CASRDSNYGYTF
TRBJ1-5 TRBV7-9 - - TGTGCCAGCAGCTTAGACGTTGGGGGCGATCAGCCCCAGCATTTT CASSLDVGGDQPQHF
TRBJ1-1 TRBV6-5 - TRBD1 TGTGCCAGCAGTTACATGCAGGGGGCCACTGAAGCTTTCTTT CASSYMQGATEAFF
TRBJ2-2 TRBV9 few - TGTGCCAGCAGCGTACCGGGGGACAGCGGGGAGCTGTTTTTT CASSVPGDSGELFF
TRBJ2-3 TRBV29-1 few TRBD1 TGCAGCGTTGAAGACAGACAGGGCTTTGCAGATACGCAGTATTTT CSVEDRQGFADTQYF
TRBJ2-5 TRBV5-1 - - TGCGCCAGCAGCTTGGAGGCAGGACAAGAGACCCAGTACTTC CASSLEAGQETQYF
TRBJ1-6 TRBV5-1 - - TGCGCCAGCAGCTTGCAGGACATAGGGAATTCACCCCTCCACTTT CASSLQDIGNSPLHF
TRBJ2-5 TRBV7-6 few - TGTGCCAGCAGCTTAGAGGTCAGGCAGATGGAGACCCAGTACTTC CASSLEVRQMETQYF
TRBJ1-4 TRBV6-5 - - TGTGCCAGCAGTTACGGTCTGGTCCGACAGGTTGAAAAACTGTTTTTT CASSYGLVRQVEKLFF
TRBJ2-3 TRBV4-2 few TRBD1 TGTGCCAGCAGCCAGACAGGGGATGGAACAGATACGCAGTATTTT CASSQTGDGTDTQYF
TRBJ1-1 TRBV4-3 - - TGCGCCAGCAGCCAAGATCGGAGCGTCCCATTGATTGAAGCTTTCTTT CASSQDRSVPLIEAFF
TRBJ1-2 TRBV29-1 - - TGCAGCGCGTGGCTTCAGGGGAAAGCTAACTATGGCTACACCTTC CSAWLQGKANYGYTF
TRBJ2-7 TRBV9 - - TGTGCCAGCAGCGTAGCCCGTGACAGTAGCTCCTACGAGCAGTACTTC CASSVARDSSSYEQYF
TRBJ2-7 TRBV27 - - TGTGCCAGCAGTGCCGCAGGGAAACCTCCCTACGAGCAGTACTTC CASSAAGKPPYEQYF
TRBJ2-1 TRBV14 - - TGTGCCAGCAGCAACTCCGGCGGGACTCTCAATGAGCAGTTCTTC CASSNSGGTLNEQFF
TRBJ2-4 TRBV5-1 - TRBD1 TGCGCCAGCAGCTTGGAGGGACAGAAAAACATTCAGTACTTC CASSLEGQKNIQYF
TRBJ1-2 TRBV29-1 few TRBD1 TGCAGCGTTGATCAAGGACAGGGTGATGGCTACACCTTC CSVDQGQGDGYTF
TRBJ1-2 TRBV4-3 - - TGCGCCAGCAGCCAAGACGGGACAATCCTTTATGGCTACACCTTC CASSQDGTILYGYTF
TRBJ2-1 TRBV4-1 - TRBD1 TGCGCCAGCAGCCAGGCCGGACAGGGCTTCTACAATGAGCAGTTCTTC CASSQAGQGFYNEQFF